The 30 T cell receptor beta chains given below trace back to one sample, sequenced in a study of cytomegalovirus exposure and HLA in healthy donors. Primers for the PCR totalled 60 Vbeta and 13 Jbeta. Some clones are missing from TCRdb's copy, which holds only in-frame ones; the method was immunoSEQ multiplex PCR. The table lists 200,000 to 250,000 clones, 70% to 85% of them singletons, with approximately 0.22% in the top ten. The source material was PBMCs. These receptors came from a girl aged 2-9 years in good health and CMV-seronegative.

The chain carries TRBV6-6 and TRBJ2-1, with D possibly matching TRBD2 (5 bases). The germline CDR1 and CDR2 sequences are MNHNY and SVGAGI (reference sequence). V gave up 5 bases and J gave up 10 bases, with 9 bases separating them. The CDR3 consists of 11 residues. As DNA, the CDR3 is TGTGCCAGCAGTCCCGAGCGGGAGCAGTTCTTC. The encoded protein is CASSPEREQFF.

This clone was recorded only once. The rearrangement joins TRBV2 to TRBJ2-1, with unresolved D. The V end was cut by 5 bases, the J end by 6 bases, with 5 bases between. Germline lookup yields CDR1 SNHLY and CDR2 FYNNEI. There are 11 residues in the CDR3. The CDR3 nucleotides are TGTGCCAGCAGTTTCCTCAATGAGCAGTTCTTC. It encodes CASSFLNEQFF.

This clone was recorded once. The chain couples TRBV29-1 to TRBJ1-2, with D unclear. Germline loops: CDR1 SQVTM, CDR2 ANQGSEA. The CDR3 contains 12 residues. The V end was cut by 7 bases, the J end by 0 bases, with 9 bases between. The CDR3: CSALLPNYGYTF. The CDR3 coding sequence is TGCAGCGCCCTTCTTCCTAACTATGGCTACACCTTC. Full variable domain (outside the CDR3, taken from reference TRBV29-1 and TRBJ1-2): SAVISQKPSRDICQRGTSLTIQCQVDSQVTMMFWYRQQPGQSLTLIATANQGSEATYESGFVIDKFPISRPNLTFSTLTVSNMSPEDSSIYLCSALLPNYGYTFGSGTRLTVV.

The chain uses TRBV6-5 and TRBJ2-6, with unresolved D. Germline CDR1 reads MNHEY; CDR2 reads SVGAGI. Trimming pared 6 bases from V and 0 bases from J, leaving 9 bases between. This CDR3 has 15 residues. CDR3 nucleotide sequence: TGTGCCAGCAGCTCTTACAGCTCTGGGGCCAACGTCCTGACTTTC. It translates to CASSSYSSGANVLTF.

This sequence joins TRBV5-4 and TRBJ1-1, with D possibly being TRBD1 (5 bases). Germline CDR1 is SGHNT and CDR2 is YYREEE (reference sequence). The CDR3 spans 16 residues. Trimming cost V 4 bases and J 11 bases, with 27 bases left between them. CDR3 in amino acids: CASSGHKESNGQVAFF. CDR3 nucleotides: TGTGCCAGCAGCGGACACAAAGAATCGAATGGGCAGGTGGCTTTCTTT.

The rearrangement links TRBV11-2 to TRBJ2-7; 7 nucleotides line up with TRBD2. The length of the CDR3 is 18 residues. The germline CDR1 and CDR2 sequences are SGHAT and FQNNGV. J lost 5 bases, V lost 5 bases, and 21 bases had no gene match. The CDR3 loop is CASSRRRMGGGGPNEQYF. CDR3 DNA: TGTGCCAGCAGCAGACGCAGGATGGGTGGGGGAGGGCCGAACGAGCAGTACTTC.

J is TRBJ1-1 and V is TRBV27, with 11 bases identical to TRBD1. V gave up 6 bases and J gave up 3 bases; unmatched junction bases: 12. The germline CDR1 and CDR2 sequences are MNHEY and SMNVEV (reference sequence). The CDR3 has 17 amino acids. The CDR3 protein is CASSQTRTGGGYTEAFF. CDR3 nucleotide sequence: TGTGCCAGCAGCCAGACGAGGACAGGGGGCGGGTACACTGAAGCTTTCTTT.

This clone was detected once. The V and J genes are TRBV25-1 and TRBJ2-2; TRBD2 matches at 8 bases. With 2 bases clipped from V and 1 base from J, the junction kept 9 bases outside the gene matches. This CDR3 comprises 18 residues. CDR1 is MGHDK, CDR2 SYGVNS, per germline. CDR3 in DNA: TGTGCCAGCAGTGAACATTTCTTGGCGGGGGGGAACACCGGGGAGCTGTTTTTT. It is translated as CASSEHFLAGGNTGELFF.

This clone was detected a few times. The CDR3 nucleotides are TGCGCCAGCAGCTTAGACAGGGGAGACTACACCTTC. It codes for CASSLDRGDYTF. The chain combines TRBV5-1 with TRBJ1-2, with 8 bases fitting TRBD1. V lost 2 bases to trimming and J lost 10 bases; unmatched junction nucleotides: 4. Germline CDR1 reads SGHRS; CDR2 reads YFSETQ. This CDR3 region has 12 residues.

The rearrangement links TRBV7-6 to TRBJ2-7; 7 bases agree with TRBD2. The CDR3 length is 13 residues. J lost 7 bases, V lost 3 bases, and 6 bases had no gene match. The V gene's germline CDR1 is SGHVS and CDR2 FNYEAQ. The CDR3 sequence is CASSFGGGREQYF. The CDR3 DNA reads as TGTGCCAGCAGCTTCGGCGGGGGTCGGGAGCAGTACTTC. The variable domain in full, completed from reference TRBV7-6 and TRBJ2-7, reads GAGVSQSPRYKVTKRGQDVALRCDPISGHVSLYWYRQALGQGPEFLTYFNYEAQQDKSGLPNDRFSAERPEGSISTLTIQRTEQRDSAMYRCASSFGGGREQYFGPGTRLTVT.

This clone was counted a few times. CDR3 sequence reads: CASSSQPGTLLWTEKLFF. In DNA form, the CDR3 reads TGCGCCAGCAGCTCGCAGCCCGGGACATTGCTATGGACCGAAAAACTGTTTTTT. The V call is TRBV5-1, the J call TRBJ1-4, with a tentative D call TRBD1 (6 bases). This CDR3 has 18 amino acids. V was trimmed by 3 bases and J by 8 bases, leaving 26 bases between them. Germline V gene lookup returns CDR1 SGHRS and CDR2 YFSETQ.

A few counts support this clone. The J gene is TRBJ2-4, the V gene TRBV23-1; D is possibly TRBD1 (5 bases). TRBV23-1 is marked as an open reading frame, function uncertain. The germline V and J ends were trimmed by 2 bases and 1 base, with 12 bases remaining between them. The CDR3 has 16 amino acids. CDR3 protein: CASSQVQGSAKNIQYF. The CDR3 nucleotides are TGCGCCAGCAGTCAAGTGCAGGGATCGGCCAAAAACATTCAGTACTTC.

The chain joins TRBV18 to TRBJ2-1; tentatively, D is TRBD2 (6 bases). CDR3 size: 13 residues. The V gene lost 2 bases and the J gene lost 8 bases, with 10 bases spanning the gap. Germline V lookup: CDR1 KGHSH, CDR2 LQKENI. CDR3 nucleotides: TGTGCCAGCTCACCATCTATAGCGGATGAGCAGTTCTTC. It yields the protein CASSPSIADEQFF.

As for this clone: This specimen includes other DNA sequences encoding the same CDR3. The gene calls are TRBV7-9 and TRBJ1-6, with 8 bases fitting TRBD1. Trimming took 6 bases from V and 3 from J; bases not matched to a gene: 4. Germline V lookup: CDR1 SEHNR, CDR2 FQNEAQ (reference sequence). CDR3 size: 15 residues. CDR3 in DNA: TGTGCCAGCAGTCTCGGACAGGGCTATAATTCACCCCTCCACTTT. It translates to CASSLGQGYNSPLHF.

The CDR3 loop is CAISGGAATNYGYTF. The CDR3 DNA reads as TGTGCCATCAGCGGAGGGGCGGCGACAAATTATGGCTACACCTTC. This sequence joins TRBV10-3 and TRBJ1-2; TRBD1 might be the D (5 bases). V lost 6 bases, J lost 5 bases, and 19 bases lay in between. CDR1 is ENHRY, CDR2 SYGVKD, per germline. The CDR3 spans 15 residues.

This clone was recorded only once. The chain couples TRBV7-6 to TRBJ1-1, with a tentative D call TRBD1 (5 bases). CDR1 and CDR2 (germline): SGHVS, FNYEAQ. CDR3 length: 16 amino acids. V lost 5 bases and J 2 bases, leaving 18 bases between the germline ends. CDR3: CASSPRPGGTNTEAFF. For the CDR3, the DNA is TGTGCCAGCAGCCCCCGACCGGGGGGAACCAACACTGAAGCTTTCTTT. Combining the CDR3 with reference TRBV7-6 and TRBJ1-1 gives the whole variable domain GAGVSQSPRYKVTKRGQDVALRCDPISGHVSLYWYRQALGQGPEFLTYFNYEAQQDKSGLPNDRFSAERPEGSISTLTIQRTEQRDSAMYRCASSPRPGGTNTEAFFGQGTRLTVV.

The CDR3: CASSWGGRDQPQHF. The CDR3 nucleotides read TGTGCCAGCAGCTGGGGGGGTAGGGATCAGCCCCAGCATTTT. V usage is TRBV5-6 and J usage is TRBJ1-5, with D perhaps matching TRBD1 (5 bases). V was shortened by 3 bases and J by 5 bases, with 12 bases between the two germline ends. This CDR3 contains 14 residues. Germline V gene data show CDR1 as SGHDT and CDR2 as YYEEEE.

The V gene is TRBV9, the J gene TRBJ2-3; D might be TRBD2 (6 bases). This CDR3 spans 14 amino acids. V was clipped by 4 bases and J by 2 bases, with 11 bases between them. Germline V gene data show CDR1 as SGDLS and CDR2 as YYNGEE. CDR3 residues: CASSSGTFTDTQYF. CDR3 nucleotides: TGTGCCAGCAGCTCCGGGACTTTCACAGATACGCAGTATTTT.

The V call is TRBV9, the J call TRBJ2-1, with TRBD2 identical over 11 bases. CDR3 length: 16 amino acids. V trimming: 4 bases; J trimming: 5 bases; junction bases outside the gene matches: 8. Germline V gene lookup returns CDR1 SGDLS and CDR2 YYNGEE. The CDR3 DNA sequence: TGTGCCAGCAGCACCTCCGGGACTAGCGGTCACAATGAGCAGTTCTTC. Protein product: CASSTSGTSGHNEQFF.

This clone was counted once. The chain couples TRBV10-1 to TRBJ2-7; a possible D gene is TRBD1 (6 bases). The length of the CDR3 is 14 residues. Trimming pared 3 bases from V and 5 bases from J, leaving 14 bases between. Germline-derived CDR1 and CDR2 are WNHNN and SYGVQD (reference sequence). The CDR3 DNA sequence: TGCGCCAGCAGTGAAACCGGGGACAACCACGAGCAGTACTTC. It codes for CASSETGDNHEQYF.

The rearrangement links TRBV6-6 to TRBJ1-2; 9 nucleotides agree with TRBD1. The CDR3 is made up of 14 amino acids. Germline CDR1 is MNHNY and CDR2 is SVGAGI (reference sequence). The ends lost 6 bases at V and 3 bases at J; junction bases unmatched: 5. Here the CDR3 reads CASRGQGNDYGYTF. Written as DNA, the CDR3 is TGTGCCAGCAGGGGACAGGGAAATGACTATGGCTACACCTTC.

The chain combines TRBV6-1 with TRBJ1-5, with D unresolved. V gave up 5 bases and J gave up 3 bases, with 11 bases separating them. In germline, CDR1 is MNHNS, CDR2 SASEGT. The CDR3 runs 14 residues. DNA of the CDR3: TGTGCCAGCAGTAGGGAGGAATCCAATCAGCCCCAGCATTTT. It codes for CASSREESNQPQHF.

This clone was observed a few times. The chain is built from TRBV19 and TRBJ1-2, with 9 bases fitting TRBD1. The junction had 9 bases not matched to a gene; V was cut back by 5 bases and J by 8 bases. The V gene's germline CDR1 is LNHDA and CDR2 SQIVND (reference sequence). CDR3 length: 14 residues. The CDR3 nucleotides are TGTGCCAGTAGTGCACTACAGGGGGCCTCAGGCTACACCTTC. This sequence encodes CASSALQGASGYTF.

Of note for this clone: Other nucleotide sequences from this sample produce the same CDR3. V is TRBV6-1 and J is TRBJ2-5, with 7 bases fitting TRBD2. Germline V gene lookup returns CDR1 MNHNS and CDR2 SASEGT. V gave up 5 bases and J gave up 2 bases; unmatched junction bases: 2. CDR3 length: 13 residues. The CDR3 here is CASSRGVQETQYF. In nucleotides, the CDR3 is TGTGCCAGCAGTCGGGGGGTTCAAGAGACCCAGTACTTC.

This clone has just one count. The chain carries TRBV7-9 and TRBJ2-1, with 10 bases identical to TRBD2. This CDR3 comprises 16 residues. CDR1 and CDR2 (germline): SEHNR, FQNEAQ (reference sequence). Trimming took 4 bases from V and 4 from J; bases not matched to a gene: 7. The CDR3 reads CASSSVAGGLYNEQFF. The CDR3 bases are TGTGCCAGCAGCTCCGTAGCGGGAGGTCTGTACAATGAGCAGTTCTTC.

This chain joins TRBV6-1 and TRBJ2-7; D perhaps matches TRBD1 (6 bases). This CDR3 is 15 amino acids long. V was cut by 2 bases and J by 0 bases, with 11 bases left in between. The V gene's germline CDR1 is MNHNS and CDR2 SASEGT. CDR3: CASSETGPSSYEQYF. CDR3 sequence (DNA): TGTGCCAGCAGTGAAACAGGGCCAAGCTCCTACGAGCAGTACTTC.

The sample holds a few counts of this clone. The genes are TRBV5-4 and TRBJ1-2; TRBD1 matches 11 bases. The CDR3 is made up of 16 amino acids. V lost 4 bases and J lost 4; bases outside the gene matches: 9. Germline V lookup: CDR1 SGHNT, CDR2 YYREEE (reference sequence). Here the CDR3 reads CASSPGTGGIIYGYTF. CDR3 nucleotides: TGTGCCAGCAGCCCAGGGACAGGGGGAATCATCTATGGCTACACCTTC.

To note about this clone: One end of the junction does not line up with germline, which may come from a read error. This chain joins TRBV7-9 and TRBJ1-2; D gene unclear. Germline V gene data show CDR1 as SEHNR and CDR2 as FQNEAQ (reference sequence). This CDR3 spans 12 amino acids. The CDR3: CSSSSGWDGYTF. The CDR3, as DNA: TGTTCCAGCAGCTCGGGGTGGGATGGCTACACCTTC.

The chain combines TRBV9 with TRBJ2-5, with a possible D match to TRBD2 (6 bases). The CDR3 is made up of 15 amino acids. The V gene's germline CDR1 is SGDLS and CDR2 YYNGEE. Trimming removed 4 bases at V and 1 base at J, with 14 bases between. CDR3 loop: CASSSIGLRQETQYF. The CDR3 DNA reads as TGTGCCAGCAGCAGTATTGGACTACGCCAAGAGACCCAGTACTTC.

The chain has TRBV5-8 and TRBJ1-5, with D possibly being TRBD1 (5 bases). Looked up from germline, CDR1 is SGHTS and CDR2 is YDEGEE. The CDR3 has 16 residues. V lost 0 bases and J lost 5, with 15 bases in between. CDR3 sequence (DNA): TGTGCCAGCAGCTTGGCAACAGGAAGAGGTGATCAGCCCCAGCATTTT. It encodes CASSLATGRGDQPQHF.